This T cell receptor (beta chain) originates from a study of OX40 agonist ivuxolimab in advanced cancers. Study-wide background: Head and neck, renal cell, melanoma or hepatocellular carcinoma were the cancers that dose-escalation patients had. Study-level points and caveats: Determination of antigen specificity was not performed for the expanded peripheral T cells. The authors also found low normalized T-cell clonal expansion in some nonresponders.

Using immunoSEQ multiplex PCR, the repertoire was profiled, and TCRdb retains in-frame clones only, with some absent. The table lists 90,000 to 100,000 clones, approximately 95% of them singletons. The V gene's germline CDR1 is MGHRA and CDR2 YSYEKL. The CDR3 is 15 amino acids. Trimming removed 0 bases at V and 3 bases at J, with 12 bases between. With respect to this clone: The antigen remains unidentified.

This sequence originates from an adult with an advanced solid tumor such as melanoma, head and neck, liver or kidney cancer. This chain uses TRBV4-1 with TRBJ2-7; D possibly matches TRBD1 or TRBD2 (5 bases each). Sequencing used CD4+ or CD8+ T cells sorted from blood, obtained in a trial of the OX40 agonist ivuxolimab. The CDR3 DNA reads TGCGCCAGCAGCCAAGAAGTAGACAGCGGCTACGAGCAGTACTTC. Amino acid sequence: CASSQEVDSGYEQYF.